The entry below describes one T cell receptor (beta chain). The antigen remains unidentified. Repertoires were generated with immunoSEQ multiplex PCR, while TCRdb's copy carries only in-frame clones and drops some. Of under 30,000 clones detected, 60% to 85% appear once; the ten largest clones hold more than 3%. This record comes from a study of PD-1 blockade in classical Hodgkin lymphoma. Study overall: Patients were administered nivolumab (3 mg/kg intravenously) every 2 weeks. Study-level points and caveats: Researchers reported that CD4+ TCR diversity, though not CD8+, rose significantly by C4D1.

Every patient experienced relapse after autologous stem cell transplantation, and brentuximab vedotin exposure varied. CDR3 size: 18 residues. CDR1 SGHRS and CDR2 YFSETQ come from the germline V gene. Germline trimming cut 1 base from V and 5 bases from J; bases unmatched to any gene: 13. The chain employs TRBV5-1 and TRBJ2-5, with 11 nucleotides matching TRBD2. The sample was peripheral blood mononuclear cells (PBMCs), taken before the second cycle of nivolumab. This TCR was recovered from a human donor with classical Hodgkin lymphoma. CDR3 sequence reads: CASSLFVLSGGAGETQYF. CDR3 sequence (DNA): TGCGCCAGCAGCTTGTTTGTGCTTAGCGGGGGGGCCGGGGAGACCCAGTACTTC.